This entry concerns a single T cell receptor beta chain. The antigen remains undetermined. The data are from a study of shared clonotypes between healthy human individuals. Notes on the study in general: Generation probability values for non-shared clonotypes were lower than those for clonotypes shared by all four donors.

Losses at the gene ends were 8 bases for V and 0 bases for J; bases not matched to a gene: 13. The CDR3 length is 17 residues. CDR1 and CDR2 from the germline V gene are SGHAT and FQDESV (reference sequence). Sequencing was at deep level. Sorted-subset replicate PCR reactions were performed with about 190 ng DNA, corresponding to about 30,000 T cell genomes. Sequenced by immunoSEQ multiplex PCR; TCRdb stores in-frame clones only, minus some. The sample shows about 1 million clones, around 74% of them seen only once. J is TRBJ1-3 and V is TRBV11-1; TRBD1 agrees at 7 bases. The TCR comes from a man between 18 and 29 years old in good health. The sequenced material came from memory CD4+ T cells sorted from blood. Noted subset: CD45RA-negative fraction. CDR3 in amino acids: CASYTPGQIFSGNTIYF. The CDR3 DNA reads TGTGCCAGCTACACGCCGGGACAGATTTTCTCTGGAAACACCATATATTTT.